The 21 T cell receptor beta chains listed next were all sequenced from one sample in a study of blood T cell repertoires in COVID-19. TCRdb keeps only in-frame clones here, not all; method: immunoSEQ multiplex PCR. This sample has roughly 190,000 clones; less than 90% occur once, and the top ten carry around 6.5%. The sequenced material came from peripheral blood. The receptors here all came from a woman aged 40 to 55 with acute or convalescent COVID-19.

This clone has just a few counts. The chain combines TRBV12-3 or TRBV12-4 with TRBJ2-1; D call uncertain. This CDR3 is built from 13 residues. Trimming stripped 1 base from V and 8 bases from J, with 9 bases between. The CDR3 sequence is CASSLVPLHEQFF. As DNA, the CDR3 is TGTGCCAGCAGTTTAGTCCCCCTCCATGAGCAGTTCTTC.

The chain uses TRBV5-1 and TRBJ2-5, with TRBD2 as a possible D gene (6 bases). Trimming removed 7 bases from V and 2 bases from J, with 15 bases in between. This CDR3 is built from 14 residues. The germline V gene has CDR1 SGHRS and CDR2 YFSETQ. CDR3: CASHRGTGQETQYF. In DNA, the CDR3 is TGCGCCAGCCACCGGGGGACGGGTCAAGAGACCCAGTACTTC.

The gene calls are TRBV27 and TRBJ1-1; D possibly corresponds to TRBD1 (5 bases). This CDR3 has 15 amino acids. V was trimmed by 5 bases and J by 6 bases, leaving 19 bases between them. Germline V lookup: CDR1 MNHEY, CDR2 SMNVEV (reference sequence). DNA of the CDR3: TGTGCCAGCAGTCCGGGCAGGGTTGGGTACTCTGAAGCTTTCTTT. This translates into CASSPGRVGYSEAFF.

The rearrangement links TRBV10-3 to TRBJ2-2, with TRBD2 matching 9 bases. V shed 8 bases, J shed 6 bases, and the junction held 4 bases outside the gene matches. CDR3 length equals 13 residues. Germline V gives CDR1 ENHRY, CDR2 SYGVKD. The chain's CDR3 is CAIGGGASGELFF. The DNA for the CDR3 is TGTGCCATCGGCGGGGGGGCGTCCGGGGAGCTGTTTTTT.

CDR3 loop: CATSPWPGSYEQYF. CDR3 nucleotides: TGTGCCACCAGCCCCTGGCCGGGTTCCTACGAGCAGTACTTC. This rearrangement joins TRBV15 to TRBJ2-7; unclear D gene. The germline V and J ends were trimmed by 5 bases and 1 base, with 12 bases remaining between them. CDR1 and CDR2 (germline): LNHNV, YYDKDF (reference sequence). The CDR3 is 14 residues long.

This chain uses TRBV28 with TRBJ1-5, with D hard to call. Trimming pared 1 base from V and 1 base from J, leaving 11 bases between. The CDR3 is 16 amino acids. From germline, CDR1 is MDHEN and CDR2 SYDVKM. The chain's CDR3 is CASSLFGSMSNQPQHF. The CDR3 DNA is TGTGCCAGCAGTTTATTTGGGAGCATGAGCAATCAGCCCCAGCATTTT.

This sequence joins TRBV27 and TRBJ1-1; 9 bases are shared with TRBD1. CDR1 and CDR2 (germline): MNHEY, SMNVEV (reference sequence). V lost 6 bases, J lost 0 bases, and 11 bases stayed unmatched. The CDR3 has 17 residues. The CDR3 sequence is CASRSNHRGRMNTEAFF. The CDR3 DNA follows: TGTGCCAGCAGGTCCAATCACAGGGGGCGGATGAACACTGAAGCTTTCTTT.

The J gene is TRBJ2-1, the V gene TRBV5-1; 9 positions match TRBD1. Germline trimming cut 5 bases from V and 3 bases from J; bases unmatched to any gene: 9. The germline V gene has CDR1 SGHRS and CDR2 YFSETQ. This CDR3 has 16 amino acids. In nucleotides, the CDR3 is TGCGCCAGCAGATCCTTACAGGGGGCTAACTACAATGAGCAGTTCTTC. Translation gives CASRSLQGANYNEQFF. The whole variable domain, filled in from reference TRBV5-1 and TRBJ2-1, reads KAGVTQTPRYLIKTRGQQVTLSCSPISGHRSVSWYQQTPGQGLQFLFEYFSETQRNKGNFPGRFSGRQFSNSRSEMNVSTLELGDSALYLCASRSLQGANYNEQFFGPGTRLTVL.

The chain recombines TRBV15 with TRBJ1-5; D is ambiguous. The CDR3 is made up of 15 amino acids. The germline V gene encodes CDR1 LNHNV and CDR2 YYDKDF (reference sequence). V was clipped by 0 bases and J by 3 bases, with 9 bases between them. CDR3 in amino acids: CATSRDHTPNQPQHF. As DNA, the CDR3 is TGTGCCACCAGCAGAGATCACACGCCCAATCAGCCCCAGCATTTT. Together with reference TRBV15 and TRBJ1-5, the CDR3 gives the full variable domain: DAMVIQNPRYQVTQFGKPVTLSCSQTLNHNVMYWYQQKSSQAPKLLFHYYDKDFNNEADTPDNFQSRRPNTSFCFLDIRSPGLGDTAMYLCATSRDHTPNQPQHFGDGTRLSIL.

This clone was seen only a few times. The gene calls are TRBV6-1 and TRBJ1-1, with D maybe TRBD1 (6 bases). Between the trimmed V and J ends, which lost 2 bases and 7 bases, there was a span of 11 bases. The CDR3 loop spans 13 amino acids. CDR1 and CDR2 (germline): MNHNS, SASEGT. CDR3 sequence: CASSEIVDSEAFF. CDR3 coding DNA: TGTGCCAGCAGTGAAATAGTGGACAGTGAAGCTTTCTTT.

The chain couples TRBV7-9 to TRBJ2-1, with 9 positions matching TRBD2. This CDR3 has 13 amino acids. From germline, CDR1 is SEHNR and CDR2 FQNEAQ (reference sequence). The junction had 5 bases not matched to a gene; V was cut back by 6 bases and J by 8 bases. DNA for the CDR3: TGTGCCAGCAGGCGGGAGGGCCGGGATGAGCAGTTCTTC. Translating it yields CASRREGRDEQFF.

CDR3: CASSLRTGQSPLHF. The CDR3 DNA follows: TGTGCCAGCAGCCTTAGGACTGGTCAATCACCCCTCCACTTT. V gene TRBV3-1 (or the pseudogene TRBV3-2) combines with J gene TRBJ1-6, with D unclear. This CDR3 comprises 14 residues. The germline V gene has CDR1 LGHDT and CDR2 YNNKEL (reference sequence). Trimming removed 4 bases at V and 10 bases at J, with 14 bases between.

The genes are TRBV4-2 and TRBJ2-6; unclear D gene. The germline V and J ends were trimmed by 0 bases and 0 bases, with 6 bases remaining between them. Germline V gives CDR1 LGHNA, CDR2 YNFKEQ. The CDR3 is made up of 16 amino acids. The CDR3 is CASSQDPISGANVLTF. The CDR3 bases are TGTGCCAGCAGCCAAGATCCCATCTCTGGGGCCAACGTCCTGACTTTC.

V and J are TRBV14 and TRBJ1-2; TRBD1 is a possible D gene (6 bases). The CDR3 sequence is 15 residues long. The germline gives CDR1 SGHDN, CDR2 FVKESK. V lost 2 bases to trimming and J lost 4 bases, with 14 bases between them. The CDR3 spells CASSQRAGAGYGYTF. The CDR3 DNA reads as TGTGCCAGCAGCCAACGCGCAGGGGCAGGCTATGGCTACACCTTC.

This clone has just one count. Its ends do not fully match the called genes, so a read error is possible. This CDR3 is CARSPGRGTGGTIF. The CDR3 coding sequence is TGTGCCCGCAGCCCGGGGAGGGGGACAGGGGGGACGATCTTC. The chain uses TRBV9 and TRBJ2-1, with 11 bases fitting TRBD1. CDR3 size: 14 residues. Germline lookup yields CDR1 SGDLS and CDR2 YYNGEE.

The chain links TRBV9 to TRBJ1-1, with D unresolved. This CDR3 region has 14 residues. Trimming shortened V by 0 bases and J by 7 bases, and 13 bases separated the two germline ends. Germline lookup yields CDR1 SGDLS and CDR2 YYNGEE. In DNA form, the CDR3 reads TGTGCCAGCAGCGTAGAATCTTACAACCTTGAAGCTTTCTTT. Translated, it gives CASSVESYNLEAFF.

This chain joins TRBV18 and TRBJ1-1, with 8 bases aligning to TRBD1. The germline gives CDR1 KGHSH, CDR2 LQKENI. The CDR3 is made up of 15 amino acids. The J segment lost 7 bases and the V segment lost 3 bases, leaving 10 bases of the junction unmatched. The chain's CDR3 is CASSPTWGGQGEAFF. The CDR3, as DNA: TGTGCCAGCTCACCGACATGGGGAGGACAGGGTGAAGCTTTCTTT.

The chain is built from TRBV2 and TRBJ2-2; D is possibly TRBD1 (6 bases). Deletions cut 3 bases from V and 0 bases from J, with 17 bases between. This CDR3 contains 18 residues. Germline-derived CDR1 and CDR2 are SNHLY and FYNNEI. CDR3 amino acids: CASSEGAPGPANTGELFF. Here the CDR3 DNA reads TGTGCCAGCAGTGAGGGGGCCCCCGGGCCCGCGAACACCGGGGAGCTGTTTTTT.

The J gene is TRBJ1-2, the V gene TRBV5-1; perhaps TRBD1 as D (5 bases). The CDR3 is 13 amino acids. Germline loops: CDR1 SGHRS, CDR2 YFSETQ. Trimming removed 2 bases at V and 4 bases at J, with 9 bases between. CDR3 sequence reads: CASSLDSFYGYTF. DNA of the CDR3: TGCGCCAGCAGCTTAGACAGCTTCTATGGCTACACCTTC.

V and J are TRBV5-1 and TRBJ1-2, with TRBD1 matching 7 bases. The CDR3 loop spans 15 amino acids. V shed 0 bases and J 4 bases; nucleotides not matched to a gene: 6. Per the germline V gene, CDR1 is SGHRS and CDR2 is YFSETQ. The CDR3 reads CASSLDPGQIYGYTF. The CDR3 nucleotides are TGCGCCAGCAGCTTGGATCCGGGACAGATCTATGGCTACACCTTC. The whole variable domain, filled in from reference TRBV5-1 and TRBJ1-2, reads KAGVTQTPRYLIKTRGQQVTLSCSPISGHRSVSWYQQTPGQGLQFLFEYFSETQRNKGNFPGRFSGRQFSNSRSEMNVSTLELGDSALYLCASSLDPGQIYGYTFGSGTRLTVV.

A few counts support this clone. The chain has TRBV15 and TRBJ1-5; D gene unclear. The CDR3 contains 17 residues. Trimming cost V 3 bases and J 4 bases, with 19 bases left between them. The germline gives CDR1 LNHNV, CDR2 YYDKDF (reference sequence). CDR3 region: CATSSEAAILQNQPQHF. CDR3 DNA: TGTGCCACCAGCAGTGAGGCAGCGATCCTTCAAAATCAGCCCCAGCATTTT.